This T cell receptor beta chain is from a study of shared clonotypes between healthy human individuals. The data were produced by immunoSEQ multiplex PCR, yet TCRdb's version contains in-frame clones alone and is incomplete. The table lists 550,000 to 600,000 clones, 70% to 80% of them singletons. This CDR3 spans 15 amino acids. The germline V gene has CDR1 MDHEN and CDR2 SYDVKM. The junction had 5 bases not matched to a gene; V was cut back by 7 bases and J by 3 bases. The TCR was taken from a woman aged 40 to 55 in good health. Some clones in this sample may be carry-over from other donors' samples. This chain joins TRBV28 and TRBJ2-1; 11 positions match TRBD2. Specimen: PBMCs. The CDR3 bases are TGTGCCAGCATTGGACTAGCGGGCTACTACAATGAGCAGTTCTTC. Its protein product is CASIGLAGYYNEQFF.